This T cell receptor (beta chain) was found in a study of CD8 T cells in Susac syndrome. Trimming pared 2 bases from V and 0 bases from J, leaving 16 bases between. Looked up from germline, CDR1 is MNHEY and CDR2 is SVGEGT. The CDR3 has 18 amino acids. Random-hexamer reverse transcription was applied to roughly 0.45 to 1 ug RNA. Coverage of TCR beta CDR3 amplification by immunoSEQ multiplex PCR extended to 54 Vbeta and 13 Jbeta. Using its own MiXCR run on the immunoSEQ multiplex PCR reads, TCRdb lists one record per CDR3 protein. The sample has more than 95,000 distinct CDR3 sequences, just under 95% seen once. The authors sequenced TCR beta from blood CD8+ and CD4+ T cells.

The chain employs TRBV6-2 or TRBV6-3 and TRBJ1-4; D unresolved. Sequenced sample: CD4+ T cells from PBMCs. The sequence came from a human donor with multiple sclerosis. CDR3 in amino acids: CASSYDVRLDSTNEKLFF. CDR3 in DNA: TGTGCCAGCAGTTACGACGTCCGGCTGGATTCAACTAATGAAAAACTGTTTTTT.